This record looks at one T cell receptor (beta chain) sequence and its context. Its antigen remains undetermined. No much larger clonotype is one base removed from it; base qualities were not supplied. The data were obtained in a study of naive and memory T cell subsets (dated by TCRdb to 2017 to 2019). A note on the overall study: Sorted naive and memory T cell subsets from peripheral blood were analyzed in the study using a UMI-based, open-source pipeline for TCR alpha and beta sequencing. IgG serology results and the functional CMV T cell responses were in complete agreement. RNA was DNase-treated and reverse transcribed with TCR constant-region primers, mostly using SuperScript III.

TCR alpha and beta chain libraries were amplified separately from the second PCR step onward. CMV status of each donor was established by measuring IFNgamma production from CD4+ T cells after fresh PBMCs were stimulated overnight with CMV viral lysate. CD4 T cells were positively selected using Miltenyi beads, after which CD8 T cells were positively selected from the CD4-negative fraction. Cells were stained for CD3, CD4, CD8, CD45RA, CD27 and a live/dead dye and were sorted on a BD Aria II into four subsets based on CD45RA and CD27. Blood came from a few healthy volunteers, each fractionated into CD4 and CD8 T cells and then into four differentiation subsets. Roughly 0.11 L of peripheral blood was drawn per donor, and PBMC were isolated by Ficoll-Paque PLUS density-gradient centrifugation. Sorted cells were lysed in RLT buffer, and RNA was extracted with a Qiagen RNeasy kit and stored at -80°C.

Overall study outcomes, separate from this receptor: A clonotype was defined as a single alpha or beta chain sequence rather than as a paired alpha/beta receptor. TCR abundance followed a power law whose exponent differed between naive and memory subsets but was consistent across the three individuals. A few larger clonotypes were present in naive repertoires, particularly the CD8 repertoires, and these clonotypes were possibly memory cells re-expressing CD45RA. Once error correction was done, more than 85% of naive TCR sequences showed up just once, which made the naive abundance distributions much steeper than those of the memory subsets. The repertoire findings for the naive and memory subsets could not be validated, as no ground truth was available. RNA-based TCR counts may be affected by expression changes linked to T cell activation and differentiation. In both CD4 and CD8 cells, a rise in Gini index and a fall in Shannon and inverse Simpson diversity were observed from naive through CM, EM and EMRA.

The library relied on UMI-ligation and nested PCR. To cover both TRBC1 and TRBC2, the beta constant-region primer consisted of an equimolar mix of two oligonucleotides. T4 RNA ligase 1 ligated a single-stranded oligonucleotide carrying the SP2 primer and a 12-nucleotide UMI to the cDNA 3' end. The ligated cDNA went through four rounds of PCR with nested alpha and beta constant-region primers together with the SP2 primer. Incubation of the ligation reaction lasted about 19-24 hours at 16 degrees C. To avoid over-amplification, PCR2 was usually performed as a SYBR Green qPCR and halted once a predetermined threshold was reached. All purifications after the first were performed with Agencourt AMPure XP magnetic beads. Libraries were quantified by Qubit and checked on a TapeStation, where a main peak was expected near 650 bp. Pooled libraries were sequenced on an Illumina MiSeq with v2 2x251 paired-end kits, typically giving 1-2 million reads per sample. Each sample was pooled at 3.5 to 4 nM, and roughly 5-7% PhiX was included to help cluster recognition. Turning to the authors' computational methods: Using tag matching that tolerated one base-pair mismatch, Decombinator assigned V and J genes to FASTQ reads that had been processed by Demultiplexor. Collapsinator used UMIs to correct both sequencing errors and frequency errors arising from PCR heterogeneity. CDR3Translator translated TCRs and extracted CDR3s from the conserved cysteine to the FGXG phenylalanine, flagging non-productive sequences. Gini, Shannon entropy and inverse Simpson indices were calculated on repertoires subsampled to equal numbers of UMI-defined TCRs. Within the linear range, a power law was fitted to clonotype abundance distributions using maximum likelihood. When run on a single naive CD8 sample, MIGEC and the pipeline yielded similar UMI counts, similar unique TCR numbers and similar clonal distributions. One analysis removed from the naive repertoire any naive TCRs that were also present in any memory subset from the same donor. The repertoires were searched for 7,322 CMV-associated CDR3 sequences that had been compiled from VDJdb and a published dataset. The public reads were quality trimmed at Q25 with fastp and then assembled into clones with MiXCR by TCRdb, keeping productive beta chains. Rows are unified per CDR3 protein, each entry keeping the most common DNA and genes. It is TCRdb's table, rather than the study itself, that gives the V and J calls and clone size. The sample table records approximately 140,000 distinct CDR3 sequences; approximately 15% of these occur just once. The top ten clonotypes cover just over 0.14% of the sample.

The sample taken for sequencing was naive CD4+ T cells from blood. The sample's cell subset or site label, decoded: naive T cells, CD45RA high CD27+. This sequence was found in a human donor in good health.

The DNA is TGCAGCGTTGATAATGCGAACACTGAAGCTTTCTTT. It is translated as CSVDNANTEAFF. The chain joins TRBV29-1 to TRBJ1-1; the D gene identity is not certain. V gives up 3 bases and J gives up 1 base, and the segment between their germline ends measures 6 bases. The CDR3 has 12 amino acids, counting the end cysteine and phenylalanine. CDR3 DNA is the only sequence kept; it has 36 bases, read in frame from the first base. Based on the germline V gene, the CDR1 and CDR2 sequences are SQVTM and ANQGSEA.